Below are 32 T cell receptor beta chains sequenced from a single sample in a study of T cells in Graves' hyperthyroidism and ophthalmopathy. TCR beta CDR3 regions were amplified from RNA. In the first-round RT-PCR of the TCR CDR3, the HTBI primer set was used. TCRdb used MiXCR to reprocess the multiplex PCR reads, holding one entry per CDR3 protein. The data contain a few hundred thousand distinct CDR3 sequences, approximately 14% of them singletons. Sequenced: blood. These receptors all come from a woman younger than 30 with Graves' hyperthyroidism.

This clonotype has ten or more counts. The gene calls are TRBV7-8 and TRBJ2-7, with a possible D match to TRBD1 (6 bases). V gave up 3 bases and J gave up 9 bases, with 15 bases separating them. Germline assignment: CDR1 SGHVS and CDR2 FQNEAQ. The CDR3 consists of 13 residues. The chain's CDR3 is CASSFSRLQGQYF. The CDR3 DNA reads TGTGCCAGCAGCTTTAGTCGTCTACAGGGGCAGTACTTC.

V and J are TRBV30 and TRBJ2-1; no reliable D call. The CDR3 has 13 amino acids. Deletions cut 3 bases from V and 3 bases from J, with 9 bases between. Per the germline V gene, CDR1 is GTSNPN and CDR2 is SVGIG (reference sequence). The CDR3: CAWSGLGYNEQFF. CDR3 DNA sequence: TGTGCCTGGAGCGGGTTAGGCTACAATGAGCAGTTCTTC.

This clonotype came up many times. V is TRBV11-3 and J is TRBJ2-2; 7 bases line up with TRBD1. The germline V gene encodes CDR1 SGHNT and CDR2 YENEEA. This CDR3 has 15 amino acids. J lost 7 bases, V lost 2 bases, and 7 bases had no gene match. CDR3 nucleotides: TGTGCCAGCAGCTTAAGACAGGGCGACGGCGGGGAGCTGTTTTTT. It codes for CASSLRQGDGGELFF.

This clonotype was seen repeatedly, ten times or more. The V call is TRBV27, the J call TRBJ2-7, with D perhaps matching TRBD1 (5 bases). The CDR3 runs 13 residues. Trimming stripped 4 bases from V and 4 bases from J, with 11 bases between. The V gene's germline CDR1 is MNHEY and CDR2 SMNVEV (reference sequence). CDR3 residues: CASSSPTDYEQYF. The CDR3 DNA sequence: TGTGCCAGCAGTTCTCCGACAGATTACGAGCAGTACTTC.

Ten or more counts support this clonotype. The V call is TRBV7-2, the J call TRBJ1-1; D is unclear. Trimming shortened V by 5 bases and J by 3 bases, and 13 bases separated the two germline ends. Germline V CDR1 and CDR2: SGHTA, FQGNSA. The CDR3 is 14 residues long. The CDR3 spells CASSISFRYTEAFF. In nucleotides, the CDR3 is TGTGCCAGCAGCATTAGTTTCCGGTACACTGAAGCTTTCTTT.

In DNA form, the CDR3 reads TGTGCCAGCAGTGAACCGGGACTAGCGGGAGTGTCGCGTAATGAGCAGTTCTTC. As protein: CASSEPGLAGVSRNEQFF. The rearrangement joins TRBV6-1 to TRBJ2-1; the match to TRBD2 covers 14 bases. Per the germline V gene, CDR1 is MNHNS and CDR2 is SASEGT. Trimming cost V 2 bases and J 7 bases; bases outside gene matches: 10. The CDR3 contains 18 residues.

This clonotype has at least ten counts. J is TRBJ2-2 and V is TRBV7-9; 8 bases agree with TRBD2. This CDR3 region has 16 residues. Germline CDR1 and CDR2: SEHNR and FQNEAQ (reference sequence). After removal of 6 bases from V and 2 bases from J, the junction contained 8 bases not matched to a gene. DNA of the CDR3: TGTGCCAGCAGGCATCTAGCGGGCCTTAACACCGGGGAGCTGTTTTTT. It codes for CASRHLAGLNTGELFF.

This clonotype was recorded a few times. A much more abundant neighbour one base away suggests this may be a read error. This chain connects TRBV6-4 to TRBJ2-2; 7 bases are shared with TRBD2. The V gene end was trimmed by 4 bases and the J gene end by 4 bases; junction bases not matched to a gene: 0. The CDR3 has 13 residues. Germline-derived CDR1 and CDR2 are MRHNA and SNTAGT. DNA for the CDR3: TGTGCCAGCAGTGGGACTAGCACCGGGGAGCTGTTTTTT. It translates to CASSGTSTGELFF.

There are many counts of this clonotype. The chain carries TRBV15 and TRBJ1-5, with D unresolved. Per germline, CDR1 LNHNV and CDR2 YYDKDF (reference sequence). Trimming left V 1 base short and J 0 bases short, with 13 bases between. The CDR3 consists of 17 residues. DNA of the CDR3: TGTGCCACCAGCAGAGGCAGGAGGCCTAATAGCAATCAGCCCCAGCATTTT. It yields the protein CATSRGRRPNSNQPQHF.

CDR3 in amino acids: CASRPLGTGSPCEQYF. CDR3 nucleotides: TGTGCCAGCAGACCCCTGGGGACAGGGTCTCCCTGCGAGCAGTACTTC. The chain is built from TRBV28 and TRBJ2-7, with 9 bases fitting TRBD1. Germline CDR1 is MDHEN and CDR2 is SYDVKM. The length of the CDR3 is 16 residues. After removal of 6 bases from V and 6 bases from J, the junction contained 15 bases not matched to a gene.

This clonotype has a count of ten or more. The CDR3, as DNA: TGTGCCAGCAGCTTATTCGCCGAAGAGACCCAGTACTTC. This codes for CASSLFAEETQYF. The V gene is TRBV7-3, the J gene TRBJ2-5; D is uncertain. CDR3 length: 13 residues. From germline, CDR1 is SGHTA and CDR2 FQGTGA. Deletions cut 2 bases from V and 3 bases from J, with 7 bases between.

This rearrangement joins TRBV4-3 to TRBJ1-2; D is ambiguous. The germline V and J ends were trimmed by 1 base and 8 bases, with 17 bases remaining between them. This CDR3 comprises 15 residues. Germline values: CDR1 LGHNA, CDR2 YSLEER. Written as DNA, the CDR3 is TGCGCCAGCAGCCAAGTAGGAGGGCGAGTTCAAGGCTACACCTTC. Translated, it gives CASSQVGGRVQGYTF.

This clonotype was counted a few times. The rearrangement joins TRBV4-2 to TRBJ1-6; D gene unclear. CDR1 and CDR2 (germline): LGHNA, YNFKEQ. The CDR3 consists of 14 residues. V gave up 0 bases and J gave up 6 bases, with 6 bases separating them. The CDR3 spells CASSQDISNSPLHF. In nucleotides, the CDR3 is TGTGCCAGCAGCCAAGACATCTCTAATTCACCCCTCCACTTT.

This clonotype has a handful of counts. For the CDR3, the DNA is TGTGCCAGTAATCCTCTGGGGGCTACCTTAGCTGGTGAGCAGTTCTTC. It is translated as CASNPLGATLAGEQFF. The rearrangement links TRBV19 to TRBJ2-1, with D possibly matching TRBD1 (6 bases). Looked up from germline, CDR1 is LNHDA and CDR2 is SQIVND (reference sequence). V was pared by 7 bases and J by 9 bases, with 25 bases between. The CDR3 length is 16 residues.

Only a few counts were recorded for this clonotype. CDR3 sequence reads: CSATSGPAYNEQFF. For the CDR3, the DNA is TGCAGTGCGACCAGCGGTCCTGCCTACAATGAGCAGTTCTTC. The chain links TRBV20-1 to TRBJ2-1; D may be TRBD2 (5 bases). The germline V and J ends were trimmed by 6 bases and 2 bases, with 14 bases remaining between them. This CDR3 has 14 residues. The V gene's germline CDR1 is DFQATT and CDR2 SNEGSKA (reference sequence).

The V call is TRBV4-1, the J call TRBJ1-2; D unresolved. Germline V lookup: CDR1 MGHRA, CDR2 YSYEKL. V was cut by 3 bases and J by 4 bases, with 9 bases left in between. This CDR3 contains 13 residues. In nucleotides, the CDR3 is TGCGCCAGCAGCCAGGACGGCATCTATGGCTACACCTTC. Residues: CASSQDGIYGYTF.

This clonotype was recorded many times. This chain connects TRBV20-1 to TRBJ2-7, with 8 bases matching TRBD2. Germline assignment: CDR1 DFQATT and CDR2 SNEGSKA (reference sequence). J gave up 0 bases and V 6 bases, and 4 bases lay outside the gene matches. This CDR3 spans 13 amino acids. The DNA for the CDR3 is TGCAGTGCCAATGGACTAGCCTCCTACGAGCAGTACTTC. The encoded protein is CSANGLASYEQYF.

This clonotype was observed many times. The chain uses TRBV3-1 and TRBJ2-7; 8 nucleotides agree with TRBD1. The CDR3 length is 14 residues. Trimming took 4 bases from V and 6 from J; bases not matched to a gene: 8. Germline CDR1 reads LGHDT; CDR2 reads YNNKEL (reference sequence). The CDR3 sequence: CASSPAQGASEQYF. CDR3 sequence (DNA): TGTGCCAGCAGCCCCGCGCAGGGGGCTTCCGAGCAGTACTTC.

This clonotype was picked up many times. This rearrangement joins TRBV28 to TRBJ2-5, with 12 bases that match TRBD1. Trimming took 5 bases from V and 7 from J; bases not matched to a gene: 17. CDR1 and CDR2 from the germline V gene are MDHEN and SYDVKM. The CDR3 is 18 amino acids. CDR3 in DNA: TGTGCCAGCAGTGGGACAGGGGGCGAGGTGATCGTAAGTGTGACCCAGTACTTC. Protein: CASSGTGGEVIVSVTQYF.

J is TRBJ1-2 and V is TRBV12-3 or TRBV12-4; no definite D call. V was cut by 1 base and J by 4 bases, with 7 bases left in between. The CDR3 extends over 13 amino acids. The CDR3 sequence: CASSLVKGYGYTF. The CDR3 DNA is TGTGCCAGCAGTTTAGTGAAAGGCTATGGCTACACCTTC.

This clonotype showed up many times. This rearrangement joins TRBV20-1 to TRBJ2-7, with 7 bases identical to TRBD2. CDR3 length: 14 residues. Germline values: CDR1 DFQATT, CDR2 SNEGSKA (reference sequence). The V and J ends lost 6 bases and 2 bases, in that order; junction bases with no gene match: 10. This CDR3 reads CSARGRDAPYEQYF. CDR3 in DNA: TGCAGTGCCCGAGGGAGGGATGCCCCCTACGAGCAGTACTTC.

The table lists this clonotype with many counts. The J gene is TRBJ2-3, the V gene TRBV7-2, with TRBD2 as a possible D gene (6 bases). The CDR3 covers 16 residues. Deletions cut 2 bases from V and 0 bases from J, with 12 bases between. Germline V gene lookup returns CDR1 SGHTA and CDR2 FQGNSA. CDR3 protein: CASSLWLARSTDTQYF. CDR3 nucleotides: TGTGCCAGCAGCTTATGGCTAGCGAGGAGCACAGATACGCAGTATTTT.

This clonotype was seen repeatedly, ten times or more. CDR3 residues: CASSYASTDTQYF. The CDR3 region has the DNA TGTGCCAGCAGTTACGCTAGCACAGATACGCAGTATTTT. V gene TRBV6-5 combines with J gene TRBJ2-3, with D hard to call. The CDR3 length is 13 residues. The ends were cut back, 2 bases at V and 0 bases at J, with 3 bases in the middle. CDR1 is MNHEY and CDR2 is SVGAGI in the germline V gene.

The chain is built from TRBV5-4 and TRBJ2-1; tentatively, D is TRBD1 (5 bases). Germline lookup yields CDR1 SGHNT and CDR2 YYREEE (reference sequence). Trimming took 0 bases from V and 9 from J, leaving 16 bases between them. This CDR3 contains 15 residues. As DNA, the CDR3 is TGTGCCAGCAGCTTGGCCGGTCAGGGAAAGGCTGAGCAGTTCTTC. Translating gives CASSLAGQGKAEQFF.

This clonotype showed up just a few times. The chain links TRBV7-2 to TRBJ2-1; 9 positions match TRBD1. The CDR3 is 15 amino acids. The germline gives CDR1 SGHTA, CDR2 FQGNSA. J was trimmed by 3 bases and V by 3 bases; bases with no gene match: 3. CDR3 sequence: CASSFTGGFYNEQFF. CDR3 DNA: TGTGCCAGCAGCTTTACAGGGGGCTTCTACAATGAGCAGTTCTTC.

The V gene is TRBV6-5, the J gene TRBJ1-2, with D hard to call. This CDR3 has 13 amino acids. Germline V CDR1 and CDR2: MNHEY, SVGAGI. V was cut by 2 bases and J by 7 bases, with 11 bases left in between. CDR3 sequence reads: CASSYDRLRGYTF. CDR3 sequence (DNA): TGTGCCAGCAGTTACGACCGCTTACGTGGCTACACCTTC.

This clonotype appeared a few times. The gene calls are TRBV6-4 and TRBJ2-1; perhaps TRBD2 as D (6 bases). Trimming stripped 0 bases from V and 7 bases from J, with 10 bases between. The CDR3 totals 14 residues. CDR1 and CDR2 (germline): MRHNA, SNTAGT. DNA for the CDR3: TGTGCCAGCAGTGACTCGGCTAGCGTAAATGAGCAGTTCTTC. The encoded protein is CASSDSASVNEQFF.

This clonotype was found many times. The V gene is TRBV7-8, the J gene TRBJ2-3; 7 bases agree with TRBD1. Unmatched junction bases numbered 5, after V lost 5 bases and J lost 3 bases. The CDR3 covers 14 residues. Germline V gives CDR1 SGHVS, CDR2 FQNEAQ. The CDR3 loop reads CASSAGTVTDTQYF. CDR3 DNA: TGTGCCAGCAGCGCCGGGACAGTGACAGATACGCAGTATTTT.

This clonotype was detected ten times or more. This chain joins TRBV30 and TRBJ2-7; D is unclear. The CDR3 totals 11 residues. The germline gives CDR1 GTSNPN, CDR2 SVGIG (reference sequence). V lost 3 bases, J lost 0 bases, and 3 bases lay in between. The CDR3, as DNA: TGTGCCTGGAGCGGCTCCTACGAGCAGTACTTC. As protein: CAWSGSYEQYF.

The rearrangement uses TRBV20-1 and TRBJ2-1, with 8 bases matching TRBD2. CDR3 length: 14 residues. J was trimmed by 6 bases and V by 3 bases; bases with no gene match: 7. Germline-derived CDR1 and CDR2 are DFQATT and SNEGSKA (reference sequence). This CDR3 is CSARGSGSPNEQFF. In DNA form, the CDR3 reads TGCAGTGCTAGGGGCAGCGGGAGCCCCAATGAGCAGTTCTTC.

This clonotype has ten or more counts. V is TRBV2 and J is TRBJ2-5; D remains unclear. The V gene's germline CDR1 is SNHLY and CDR2 FYNNEI. With 3 bases removed from V and 5 bases from J, the gap between germline ends came to 13 bases. The CDR3 has 14 residues. The CDR3 nucleotides read TGTGCCAGCAGTGACGGCCTCACGGCGGAGACCCAGTACTTC. Residues: CASSDGLTAETQYF.

This clonotype was counted many times. The rearrangement uses TRBV10-1 and TRBJ1-1; TRBD1 matches 9 bases. Germline CDR1 and CDR2: WNHNN and SYGVQD (reference sequence). This CDR3 is built from 16 residues. V was clipped by 4 bases and J by 0 bases; unmatched bases: 6. CDR3 amino acids: CASSAYRGRMNTEAFF. The CDR3 nucleotides are TGCGCCAGCAGTGCTTACAGGGGGCGCATGAACACTGAAGCTTTCTTT.